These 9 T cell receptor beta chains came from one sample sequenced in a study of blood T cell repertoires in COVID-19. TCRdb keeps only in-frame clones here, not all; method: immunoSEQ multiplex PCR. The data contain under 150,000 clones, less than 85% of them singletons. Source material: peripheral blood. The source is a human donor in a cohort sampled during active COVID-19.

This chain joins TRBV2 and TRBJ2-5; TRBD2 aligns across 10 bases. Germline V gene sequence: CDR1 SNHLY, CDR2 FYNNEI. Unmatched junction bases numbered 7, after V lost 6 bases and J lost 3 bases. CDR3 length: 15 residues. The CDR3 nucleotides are TGTGCCAGCAGGTCAAGCGGGGGGGCAGAAGAGACCCAGTACTTC. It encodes CASRSSGGAEETQYF. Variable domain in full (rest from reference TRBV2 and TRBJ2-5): EPEVTQTPSHQVTQMGQEVILRCVPISNHLYFYWYRQILGQKVEFLVSFYNNEISEKSEIFDDQFSVERPDGSNFTLKIRSTKLEDSAMYFCASRSSGGAEETQYFGPGTRLLVL.

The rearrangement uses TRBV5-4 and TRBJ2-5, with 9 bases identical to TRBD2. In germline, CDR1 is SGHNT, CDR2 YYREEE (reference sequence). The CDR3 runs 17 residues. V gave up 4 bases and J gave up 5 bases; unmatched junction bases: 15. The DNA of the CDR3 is TGTGCCAGCAGCACCAATAGCGGGGGCCCCATTCATGAGACCCAGTACTTC. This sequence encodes CASSTNSGGPIHETQYF.

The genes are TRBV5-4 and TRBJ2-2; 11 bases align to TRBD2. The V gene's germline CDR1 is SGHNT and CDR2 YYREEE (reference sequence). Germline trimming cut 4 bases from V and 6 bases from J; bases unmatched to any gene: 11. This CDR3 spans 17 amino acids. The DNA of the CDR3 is TGTGCCAGCAGCCGAAACTTACTAGCGGGGGCTGCCGGGGAGCTGTTTTTT. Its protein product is CASSRNLLAGAAGELFF.

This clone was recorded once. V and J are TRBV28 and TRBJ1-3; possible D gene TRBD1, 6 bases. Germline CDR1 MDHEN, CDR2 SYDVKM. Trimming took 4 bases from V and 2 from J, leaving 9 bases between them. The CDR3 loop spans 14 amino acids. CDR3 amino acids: CASSSPGAGNTIYF. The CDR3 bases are TGTGCCAGCAGTTCTCCAGGGGCTGGAAACACCATATATTTT.

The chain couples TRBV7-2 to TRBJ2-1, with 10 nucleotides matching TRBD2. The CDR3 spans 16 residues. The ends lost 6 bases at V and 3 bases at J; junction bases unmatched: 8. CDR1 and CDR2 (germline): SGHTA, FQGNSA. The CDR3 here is CASSWSSGGYYNEQFF. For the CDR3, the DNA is TGTGCCAGCAGTTGGTCTAGCGGGGGATACTACAATGAGCAGTTCTTC.

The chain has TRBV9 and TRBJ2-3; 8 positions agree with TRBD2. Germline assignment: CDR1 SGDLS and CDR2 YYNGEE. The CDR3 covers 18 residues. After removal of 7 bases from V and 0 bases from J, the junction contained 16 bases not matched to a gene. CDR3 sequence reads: CASLRGGPPSSSTDTQYF. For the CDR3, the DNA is TGTGCCAGCCTCCGGGGGGGCCCTCCGTCTTCTAGCACAGATACGCAGTATTTT.

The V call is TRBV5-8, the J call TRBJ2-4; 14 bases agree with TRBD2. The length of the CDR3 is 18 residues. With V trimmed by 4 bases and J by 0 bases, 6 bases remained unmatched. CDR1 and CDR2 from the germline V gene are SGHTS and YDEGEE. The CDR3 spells CASSHGLAGGLAKNIQYF. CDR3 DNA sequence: TGTGCCAGCAGCCATGGACTAGCGGGGGGCCTAGCCAAAAACATTCAGTACTTC.

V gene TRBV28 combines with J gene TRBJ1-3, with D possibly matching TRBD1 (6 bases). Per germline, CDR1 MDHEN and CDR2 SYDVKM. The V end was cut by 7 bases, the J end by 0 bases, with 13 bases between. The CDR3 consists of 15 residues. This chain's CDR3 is CASTLDSLSGNTIYF. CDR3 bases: TGTGCCAGCACGTTGGACAGTCTCTCTGGAAACACCATATATTTT.

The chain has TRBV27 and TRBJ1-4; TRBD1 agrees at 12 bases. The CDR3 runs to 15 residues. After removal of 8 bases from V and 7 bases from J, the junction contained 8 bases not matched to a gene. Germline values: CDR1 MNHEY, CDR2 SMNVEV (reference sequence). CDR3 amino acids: CASGDRGQWSEKLFF. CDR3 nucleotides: TGTGCCAGCGGGGACAGGGGGCAGTGGAGTGAAAAACTGTTTTTT.